A single sample gave rise to the 11 T cell receptor beta chains below, sequenced in a study of T cells in women clearing cervical HPV infection (dated by TCRdb to between 2017 and 2018). Libraries came from the immunoSEQ multiplex PCR assay. Held by TCRdb, this immuneACCESS table contains in-frame sequences only and omits some clones. Under half of the omission traces to an unresolved V gene where checked; the cause of the rest is unknown. This sample's table carries about 40,000 clones. Roughly 5.2% of the sample is in the top ten clones. Sequenced material: blood buffy coat. The origin of the receptors is a woman between 18 and 70 years old with a cervical HPV16 infection that either progressed to CIN3+ or cleared (not recorded which).

About this clone itself: Coverage ceases 3 residues before the CDR3 finishes, and the germline J gene fills in the end. This chain connects TRBV30 to TRBJ1-1, with TRBD1 as a possible D gene (5 bases). Germline loops: CDR1 GTSNPN, CDR2 SVGIG (reference sequence). The CDR3 has 12 residues. CDR3: CAWSPNAGEAFF. The DNA read from the CDR3 is TGTGCCTGGAGCCCGAACGCAGGGGAA.

As regards this clone: The read finishes 3 residues shy of the CDR3 end, and the germline J gene is used to complete it. The J gene is TRBJ1-1, the V gene TRBV5-1; 7 bases agree with TRBD1. Germline loops: CDR1 SGHRS, CDR2 YFSETQ. This CDR3 spans 15 amino acids. The J segment lost 3 bases and the V segment lost 0 bases, leaving 5 bases of the junction unmatched. The part of the CDR3 DNA that was read is TGCGCCAGCAGCTTGGGGTCTACAGGGGACACTGAA. Translating gives CASSLGSTGDTE. The CDR3 in its entirety is CASSLGSTGDTEAFF.

In the case of this clone: Coverage ceases 3 residues before the CDR3 finishes, and the germline J gene fills in the end. The chain combines TRBV19 with TRBJ1-5; D may be TRBD1 (5 bases). The germline CDR1 and CDR2 sequences are LNHDA and SQIVND (reference sequence). Trimming removed 3 bases at V and 0 bases at J, with 12 bases between. The CDR3 has 16 residues. The covered CDR3 bases are TGTGCCAGTAGTATTTCAACAGGTTATAGCAATCAGCCC. Amino acids: CASSISTGYSNQP. The complete CDR3 reads CASSISTGYSNQPQHF.

For this clone: The sequenced fragment ends 3 residues before the CDR3 boundary, so the rest is inferred from the germline J gene. The J gene is TRBJ2-7, the V gene TRBV19, with D possibly being TRBD1 (6 bases). CDR1 LNHDA and CDR2 SQIVND come from the germline V gene (reference sequence). The CDR3 is 13 amino acids. Trimming shortened V by 3 bases and J by 2 bases, and 8 bases separated the two germline ends. Here the CDR3 reads CASSMGHTYEQYF. The sequenced part of the CDR3 DNA is TGTGCCAGTAGTATGGGACATACCTACGAG.

Remarks on this clone: The CDR3 end falls 3 residues outside the read, so it is completed with the germline J gene. V and J are TRBV7-8 and TRBJ2-3; 9 positions match TRBD2. Germline V gives CDR1 SGHVS, CDR2 FQNEAQ. V lost 5 bases, J lost 4 bases, and 13 bases stayed unmatched. This CDR3 has 17 residues. The DNA read from the CDR3 is TGTGCCAGCAGCCCTGGATATAGCGGGAGTATCGCAGATACG. Its translation: CASSPGYSGSIADT. The complete CDR3 reads CASSPGYSGSIADTQYF.

Details on this clone: Sequencing ends 3 residues short of the CDR3 end; the germline J gene provides the rest. V usage is TRBV7-8 and J usage is TRBJ2-7; 9 bases agree with TRBD2. CDR3 length equals 15 residues. J was trimmed by 3 bases and V by 4 bases; bases with no gene match: 7. The germline V gene encodes CDR1 SGHVS and CDR2 FQNEAQ. CDR3: CASSSPRSGSYEQYF. The CDR3 bases that were read are TGTGCCAGCAGCTCCCCTCGTAGCGGGAGCTACGAG.

With respect to this clone: Coverage ceases 3 residues before the CDR3 finishes, and the germline J gene fills in the end. The V gene is TRBV20-1, the J gene TRBJ2-6; the D gene is possibly TRBD1 (6 bases). The V gene lost 5 bases and the J gene lost 0 bases, with 26 bases spanning the gap. Germline CDR1 reads DFQATT; CDR2 reads SNEGSKA (reference sequence). This CDR3 comprises 20 residues. The sequenced CDR3 bases are TGCAGTGCTGAGCACGTTGGGGACATGCTAGTGCACTCTGGGGCCAACGTC. This codes for CSAEHVGDMLVHSGANV. The complete CDR3 reads CSAEHVGDMLVHSGANVLTF.

Points on this clone: The CDR3 end lies 3 residues beyond the end of the read and is filled in from the germline J gene. V is TRBV14 and J is TRBJ2-3, with TRBD1 matching over 7 bases. From germline, CDR1 is SGHDN and CDR2 FVKESK. Trimming cost V 5 bases and J 3 bases; bases outside gene matches: 14. The CDR3 contains 17 residues. The CDR3 is CASSLDRAVTGTDTQYF. CDR3 DNA (partial): TGTGCCAGCAGCTTAGACAGGGCCGTAACAGGGACAGATACG.

As regards this clone: Read sequence stops 3 residues before the CDR3 end, and the germline J gene provides the missing end. The chain has TRBV5-4 and TRBJ2-5; D is perhaps TRBD2 (5 bases). This CDR3 has 13 residues. Trimming pared 3 bases from V and 7 bases from J, leaving 13 bases between. The germline V gene has CDR1 SGHNT and CDR2 YYREEE (reference sequence). CDR3 loop: CASSSGLAATQYF. The covered CDR3 bases are TGTGCCAGCAGCTCCGGACTGGCTGCGACC.

Notes on this clone: The read ends 3 residues before the CDR3 terminus; that terminus is restored from the germline J gene. The chain links TRBV28 to TRBJ2-7; TRBD2 might be the D (7 bases). The V gene's germline CDR1 is MDHEN and CDR2 SYDVKM. Trimming cost V 10 bases and J 4 bases, with 17 bases left between them. The CDR3 is 13 residues long. The part of the CDR3 DNA that was read is TGTGCCACCCAGGGGAGGGATGGGTACGAG. It encodes CATQGRDGYE. The whole CDR3 sequence is CATQGRDGYEQYF.

About this clone: The read ends 3 residues shy of where the CDR3 ends; the end is completed using the germline J gene. This chain uses TRBV28 with TRBJ1-2; TRBD1 matches at 9 bases. The CDR3 totals 16 residues. Germline-derived CDR1 and CDR2 are MDHEN and SYDVKM. Trimming removed 5 bases from V and 5 bases from J; junction bases left unmatched: 12. The CDR3 here is CASSVNTGTGPYGYTF. The DNA read from the CDR3 is TGTGCCAGCAGTGTGAACACCGGGACAGGGCCGTATGGC.